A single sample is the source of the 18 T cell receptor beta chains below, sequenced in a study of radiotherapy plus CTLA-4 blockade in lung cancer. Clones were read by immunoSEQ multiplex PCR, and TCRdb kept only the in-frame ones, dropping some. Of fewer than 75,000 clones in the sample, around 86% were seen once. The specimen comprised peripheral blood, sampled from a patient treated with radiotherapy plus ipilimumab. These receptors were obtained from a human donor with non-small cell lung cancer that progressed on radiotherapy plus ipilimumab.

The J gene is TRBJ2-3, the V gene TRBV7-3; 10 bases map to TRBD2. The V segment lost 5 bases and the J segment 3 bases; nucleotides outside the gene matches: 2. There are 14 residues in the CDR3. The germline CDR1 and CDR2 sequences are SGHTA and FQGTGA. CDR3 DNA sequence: TGTGCCAGCAGCCCTAGCGGGAGAACAGATACGCAGTATTTT. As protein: CASSPSGRTDTQYF.

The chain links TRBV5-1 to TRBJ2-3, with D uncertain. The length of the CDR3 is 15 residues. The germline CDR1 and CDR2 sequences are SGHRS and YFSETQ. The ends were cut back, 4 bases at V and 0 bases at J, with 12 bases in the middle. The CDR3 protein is CASSNYVGSTDTQYF. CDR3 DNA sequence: TGCGCCAGCAGCAATTACGTCGGAAGCACAGATACGCAGTATTTT.

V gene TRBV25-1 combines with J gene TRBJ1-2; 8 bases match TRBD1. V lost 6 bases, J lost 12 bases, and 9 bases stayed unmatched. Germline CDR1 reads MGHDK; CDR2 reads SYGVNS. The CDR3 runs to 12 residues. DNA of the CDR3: TGTGCCAGCAGCTCAGGGGGCAGGTACCACACCTTC. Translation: CASSSGGRYHTF.

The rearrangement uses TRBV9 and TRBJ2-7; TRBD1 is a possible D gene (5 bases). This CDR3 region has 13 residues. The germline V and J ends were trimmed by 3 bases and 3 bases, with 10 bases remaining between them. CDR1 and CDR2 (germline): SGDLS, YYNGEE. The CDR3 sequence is CASSATGFYEQYV. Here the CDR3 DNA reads TGTGCCAGCAGCGCCACAGGATTCTACGAGCAGTACGTC.

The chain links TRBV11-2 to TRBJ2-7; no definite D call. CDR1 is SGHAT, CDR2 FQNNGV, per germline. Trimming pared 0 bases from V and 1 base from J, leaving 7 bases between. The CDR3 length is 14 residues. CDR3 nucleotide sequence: TGTGCCAGCAGCTTAGATTTTGATTCCTACGAGCAGTACTTC. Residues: CASSLDFDSYEQYF. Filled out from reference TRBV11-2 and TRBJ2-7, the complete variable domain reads EAGVAQSPRYKIIEKRQSVAFWCNPISGHATLYWYQQILGQGPKLLIQFQNNGVVDDSQLPKDRFSAERLKGVDSTLKIQPAKLEDSAVYLCASSLDFDSYEQYFGPGTRLTVT.

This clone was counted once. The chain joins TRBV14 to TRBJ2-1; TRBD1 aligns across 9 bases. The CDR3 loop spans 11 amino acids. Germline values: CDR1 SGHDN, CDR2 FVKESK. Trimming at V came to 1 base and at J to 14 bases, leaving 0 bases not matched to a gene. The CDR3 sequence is CASSQGDREFF. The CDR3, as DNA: TGTGCCAGCAGCCAAGGGGACAGGGAGTTCTTC.

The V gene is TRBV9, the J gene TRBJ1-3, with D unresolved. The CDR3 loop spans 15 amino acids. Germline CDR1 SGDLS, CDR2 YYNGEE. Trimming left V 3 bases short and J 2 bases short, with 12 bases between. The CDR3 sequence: CASSGSSVPGNTIYF. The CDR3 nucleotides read TGTGCCAGCAGCGGTTCCAGCGTTCCTGGAAACACCATATATTTT.

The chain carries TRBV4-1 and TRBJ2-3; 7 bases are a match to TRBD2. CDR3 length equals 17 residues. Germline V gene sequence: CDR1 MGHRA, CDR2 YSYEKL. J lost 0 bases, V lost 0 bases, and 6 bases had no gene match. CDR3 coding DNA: TGCGCCAGCAGCCAAGATCCCGGACTAGGGAGCACAGATACGCAGTATTTT. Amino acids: CASSQDPGLGSTDTQYF.

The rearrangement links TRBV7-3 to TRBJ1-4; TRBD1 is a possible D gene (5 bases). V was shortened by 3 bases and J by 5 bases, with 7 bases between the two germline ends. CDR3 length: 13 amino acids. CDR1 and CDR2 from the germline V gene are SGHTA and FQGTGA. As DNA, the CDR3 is TGTGCCAGCAGCTTGGGGCGGAATGAAAAACTGTTTTTT. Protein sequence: CASSLGRNEKLFF. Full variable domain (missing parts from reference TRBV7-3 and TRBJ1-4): GAGVSQTPSNKVTEKGKYVELRCDPISGHTALYWYRQSLGQGPEFLIYFQGTGAADDSGLPNDRFFAVRPEGSVSTLKIQRTERGDSAVYLCASSLGRNEKLFFGSGTQLSVL.

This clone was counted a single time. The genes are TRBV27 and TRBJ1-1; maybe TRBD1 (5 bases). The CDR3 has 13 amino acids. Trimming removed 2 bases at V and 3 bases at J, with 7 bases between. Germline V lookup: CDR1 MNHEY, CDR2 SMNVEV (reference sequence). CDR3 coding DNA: TGTGCCAGCAGTTTAATAGGGGACACTGAAGCTTTCTTT. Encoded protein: CASSLIGDTEAFF.

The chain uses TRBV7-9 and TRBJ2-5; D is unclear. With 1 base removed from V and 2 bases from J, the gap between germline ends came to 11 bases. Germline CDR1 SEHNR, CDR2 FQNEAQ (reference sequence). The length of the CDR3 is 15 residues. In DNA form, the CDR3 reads TGTGCCAGCAGCTTAGGTGGAATGGGGCAAGAGACCCAGTACTTC. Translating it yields CASSLGGMGQETQYF.

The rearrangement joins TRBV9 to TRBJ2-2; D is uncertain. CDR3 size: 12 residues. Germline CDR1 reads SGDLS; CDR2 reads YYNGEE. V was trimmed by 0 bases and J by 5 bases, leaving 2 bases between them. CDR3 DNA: TGTGCCAGCAGCGTAGGTACCGGGGAGCTGTTTTTT. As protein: CASSVGTGELFF.

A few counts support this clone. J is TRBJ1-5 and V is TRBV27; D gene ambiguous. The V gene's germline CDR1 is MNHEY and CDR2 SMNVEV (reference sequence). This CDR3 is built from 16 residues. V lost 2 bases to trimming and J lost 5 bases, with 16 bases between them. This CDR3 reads CASSLPPRQSYQPQHF. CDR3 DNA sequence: TGTGCCAGCAGTTTACCCCCCCGGCAGTCATATCAGCCCCAGCATTTT.

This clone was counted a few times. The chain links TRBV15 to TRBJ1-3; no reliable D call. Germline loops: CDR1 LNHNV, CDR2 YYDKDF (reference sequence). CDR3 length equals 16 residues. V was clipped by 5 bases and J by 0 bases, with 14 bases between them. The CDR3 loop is CATSPGRRISGNTIYF. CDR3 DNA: TGTGCCACCAGCCCTGGACGGCGGATCTCTGGAAACACCATATATTTT.

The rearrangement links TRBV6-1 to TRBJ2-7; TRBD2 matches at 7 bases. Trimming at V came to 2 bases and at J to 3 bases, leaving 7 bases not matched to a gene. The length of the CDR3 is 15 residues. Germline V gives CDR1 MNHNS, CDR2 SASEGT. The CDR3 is CASSESWTRGYEQYV. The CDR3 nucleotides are TGTGCCAGCAGTGAATCGTGGACTAGGGGCTACGAGCAGTACGTC.

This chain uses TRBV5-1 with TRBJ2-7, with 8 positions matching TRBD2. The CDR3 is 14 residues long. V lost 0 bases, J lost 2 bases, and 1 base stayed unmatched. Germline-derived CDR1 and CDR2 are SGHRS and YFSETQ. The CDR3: CASSLEGLAYEQYF. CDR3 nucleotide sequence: TGCGCCAGCAGCTTGGAGGGACTAGCCTACGAGCAGTACTTC.

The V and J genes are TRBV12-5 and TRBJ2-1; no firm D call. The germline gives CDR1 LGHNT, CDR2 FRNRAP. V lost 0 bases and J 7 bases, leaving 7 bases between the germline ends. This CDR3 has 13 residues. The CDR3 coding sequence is TGTGCTAGTGGTTTGGTAGGGAAGAATGAGCAGTTCTTC. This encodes CASGLVGKNEQFF.

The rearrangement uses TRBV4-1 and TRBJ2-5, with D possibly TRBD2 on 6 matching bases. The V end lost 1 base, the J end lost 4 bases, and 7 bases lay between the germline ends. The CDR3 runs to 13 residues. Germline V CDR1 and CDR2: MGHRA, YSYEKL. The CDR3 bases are TGCGCCAGCAGCCAAGTGGAGGGAGAGACCCAGTACTTC. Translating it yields CASSQVEGETQYF.